The 3 T cell receptor beta chains reported below all come from one sample, sequenced in a study of blood T cell repertoires in COVID-19. Using immunoSEQ multiplex PCR, the repertoire was profiled, and TCRdb retains in-frame clones only, with some absent. The sample comprises some 260,000 clones, around 80% of which are singletons, and approximately 4% rests with the top ten. Sequencing was performed on PBMCs or T cells enriched from blood (not recorded which). These receptors were obtained from a man aged 30-40 years with acute COVID-19.

The rearrangement joins TRBV2 to TRBJ1-2, with D hard to call. Germline-derived CDR1 and CDR2 are SNHLY and FYNNEI. V was pared by 6 bases and J by 6 bases, with 17 bases between. The CDR3 is 14 amino acids. The CDR3 sequence is CASSPTLSPHGYTF. The DNA of the CDR3 is TGTGCCAGCAGCCCCACTTTAAGCCCCCATGGCTACACCTTC.

V gene TRBV7-9 combines with J gene TRBJ2-6, with D possibly matching TRBD2 (5 bases). The germline V and J ends were trimmed by 5 bases and 0 bases, with 11 bases remaining between them. The CDR3 covers 16 residues. Germline loops: CDR1 SEHNR, CDR2 FQNEAQ (reference sequence). The CDR3 bases are TGTGCCAGCAGCCGTGACGGGATCTCTGGGGCCAACGTCCTGACTTTC. It codes for CASSRDGISGANVLTF.

This clone was seen more than once but under ten times. The chain carries TRBV25-1 and TRBJ1-3; perhaps TRBD1 as D (5 bases). The CDR3 loop spans 17 amino acids. Trimming took off 0 bases at V and 0 bases at J, with 12 bases between the two ends. Germline loops: CDR1 MGHDK, CDR2 SYGVNS. Here the CDR3 DNA reads TGTGCCAGCAGTGAATATGGGGCGGGAAGCTCTGGAAACACCATATATTTT. It encodes CASSEYGAGSSGNTIYF.